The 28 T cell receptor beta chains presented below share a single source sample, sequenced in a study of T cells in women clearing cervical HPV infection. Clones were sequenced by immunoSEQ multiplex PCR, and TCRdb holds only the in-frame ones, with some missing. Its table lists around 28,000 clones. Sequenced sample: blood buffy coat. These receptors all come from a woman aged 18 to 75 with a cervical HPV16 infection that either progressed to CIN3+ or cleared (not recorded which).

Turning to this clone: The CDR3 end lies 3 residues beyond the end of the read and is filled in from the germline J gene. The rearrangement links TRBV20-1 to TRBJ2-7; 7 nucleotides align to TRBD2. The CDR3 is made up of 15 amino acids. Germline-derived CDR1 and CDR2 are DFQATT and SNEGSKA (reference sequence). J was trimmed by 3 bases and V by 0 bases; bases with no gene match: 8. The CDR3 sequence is CSARDPVAGDYEQYF. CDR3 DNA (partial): TGCAGTGCTAGAGACCCTGTGGCGGGGGACTACGAG.

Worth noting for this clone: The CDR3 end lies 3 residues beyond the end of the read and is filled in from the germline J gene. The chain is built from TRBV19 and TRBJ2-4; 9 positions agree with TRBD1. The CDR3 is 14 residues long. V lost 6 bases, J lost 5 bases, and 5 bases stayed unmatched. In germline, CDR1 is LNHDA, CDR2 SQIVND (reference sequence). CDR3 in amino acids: CASRMGQGENIQYF. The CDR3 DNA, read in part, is TGTGCCAGTAGAATGGGACAGGGAGAAAACATT. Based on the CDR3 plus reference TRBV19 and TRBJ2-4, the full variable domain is DGGITQSPKYLFRKEGQNVTLSCEQNLNHDAMYWYRQDPGQGLRLIYYSQIVNDFQKGDIAEGYSVSREKKESFPLTVTSAQKNPTAFYLCASRMGQGENIQYFGAGTRLSVL.

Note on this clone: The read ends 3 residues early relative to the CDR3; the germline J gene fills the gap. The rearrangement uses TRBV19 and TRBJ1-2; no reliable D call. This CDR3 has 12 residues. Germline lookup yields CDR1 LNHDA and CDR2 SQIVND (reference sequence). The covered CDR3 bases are TGTGCCAGTAGTATAGGTGCGGGTGAC. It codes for CASSIGAGD. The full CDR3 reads CASSIGAGDYTF.

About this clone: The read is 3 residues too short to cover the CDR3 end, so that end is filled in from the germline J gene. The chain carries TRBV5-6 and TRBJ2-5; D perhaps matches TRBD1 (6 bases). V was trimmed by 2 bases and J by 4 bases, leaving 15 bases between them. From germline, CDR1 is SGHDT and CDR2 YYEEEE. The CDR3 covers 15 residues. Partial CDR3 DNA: TGTGCCAGCAGCTTCGCAGGGGCTGGTGGAGAGACC. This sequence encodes CASSFAGAGGET. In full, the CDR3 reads CASSFAGAGGETQYF. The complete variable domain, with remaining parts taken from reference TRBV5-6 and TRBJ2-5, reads DAGVTQSPTHLIKTRGQQVTLRCSPKSGHDTVSWYQQALGQGPQFIFQYYEEEERQRGNFPDRFSGHQFPNYSSELNVNALLLGDSALYLCASSFAGAGGETQYFGPGTRLLVL.

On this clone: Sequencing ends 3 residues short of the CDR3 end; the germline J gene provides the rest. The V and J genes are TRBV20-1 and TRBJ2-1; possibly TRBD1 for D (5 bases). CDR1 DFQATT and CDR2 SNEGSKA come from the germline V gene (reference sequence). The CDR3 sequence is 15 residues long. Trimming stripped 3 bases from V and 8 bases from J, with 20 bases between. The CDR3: CSASPGLPKGDEQFF. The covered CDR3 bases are TGCAGTGCTAGTCCCGGCCTGCCCAAAGGGGATGAG.

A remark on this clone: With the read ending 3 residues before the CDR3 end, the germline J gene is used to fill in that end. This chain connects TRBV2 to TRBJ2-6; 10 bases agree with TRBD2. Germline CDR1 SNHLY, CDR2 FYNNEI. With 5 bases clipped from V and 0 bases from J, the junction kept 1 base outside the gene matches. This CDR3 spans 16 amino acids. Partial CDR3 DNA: TGTGCCAGCAGTACTAGCGGGGTCTCTGGGGCCAACGTC. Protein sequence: CASSTSGVSGANV. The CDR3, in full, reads CASSTSGVSGANVLTF.

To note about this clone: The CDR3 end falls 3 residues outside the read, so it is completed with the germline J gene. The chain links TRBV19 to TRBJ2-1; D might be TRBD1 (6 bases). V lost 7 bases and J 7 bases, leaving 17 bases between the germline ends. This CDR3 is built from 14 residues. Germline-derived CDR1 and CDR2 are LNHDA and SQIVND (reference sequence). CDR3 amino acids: CASKSTGHRNEQFF. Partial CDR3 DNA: TGTGCCAGTAAAAGTACAGGGCATCGGAATGAG.

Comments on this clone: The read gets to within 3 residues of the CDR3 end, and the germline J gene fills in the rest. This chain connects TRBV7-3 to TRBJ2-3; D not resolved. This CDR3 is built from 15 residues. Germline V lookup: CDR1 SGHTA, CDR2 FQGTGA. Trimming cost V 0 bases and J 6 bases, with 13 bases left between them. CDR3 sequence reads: CASSLTGIGLDTQYF. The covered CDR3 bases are TGTGCCAGCAGCTTAACGGGTATCGGGTTGGATACG.

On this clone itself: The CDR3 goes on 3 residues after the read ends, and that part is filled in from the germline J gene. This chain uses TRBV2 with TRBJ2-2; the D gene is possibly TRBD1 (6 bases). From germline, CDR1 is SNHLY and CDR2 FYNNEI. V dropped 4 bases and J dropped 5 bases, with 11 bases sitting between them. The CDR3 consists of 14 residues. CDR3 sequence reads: CASSAHRETGELFF. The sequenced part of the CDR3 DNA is TGTGCCAGCAGTGCCCACAGGGAAACCGGGGAG.

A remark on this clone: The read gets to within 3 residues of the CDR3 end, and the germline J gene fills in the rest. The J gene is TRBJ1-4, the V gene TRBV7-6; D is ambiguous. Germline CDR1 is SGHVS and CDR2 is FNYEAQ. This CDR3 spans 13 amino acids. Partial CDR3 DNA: TGTGCCAGCAGCTTAGGCCGAGGTTCACCA. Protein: CASSLGRGSP. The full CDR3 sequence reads CASSLGRGSPLFF.

The sequenced part of the CDR3 DNA is TGTGCCAGCAGCCCTGAGCGGGTGAGGTATGGT. This translates into CASSPERVRYG. The whole CDR3 protein is CASSPERVRYGQYF. The rearrangement joins TRBV7-9 to TRBJ2-4, with a possible D match to TRBD2 (6 bases). The read gets to within 3 residues of the CDR3 end, and the germline J gene fills in the rest. The CDR3 consists of 14 residues. Germline loops: CDR1 SEHNR, CDR2 FQNEAQ (reference sequence).

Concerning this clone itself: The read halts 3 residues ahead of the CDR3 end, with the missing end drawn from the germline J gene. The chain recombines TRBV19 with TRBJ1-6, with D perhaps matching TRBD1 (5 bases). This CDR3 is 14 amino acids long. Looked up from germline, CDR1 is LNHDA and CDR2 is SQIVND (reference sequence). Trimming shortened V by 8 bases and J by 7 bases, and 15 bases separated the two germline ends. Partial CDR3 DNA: TGTGCCAGTGAGGTGGGGCAGTTCAATTCACCC. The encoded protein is CASEVGQFNSP. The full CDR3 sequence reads CASEVGQFNSPLHF. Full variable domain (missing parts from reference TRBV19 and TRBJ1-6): DGGITQSPKYLFRKEGQNVTLSCEQNLNHDAMYWYRQDPGQGLRLIYYSQIVNDFQKGDIAEGYSVSREKKESFPLTVTSAQKNPTAFYLCASEVGQFNSPLHFGNGTRLTVT.

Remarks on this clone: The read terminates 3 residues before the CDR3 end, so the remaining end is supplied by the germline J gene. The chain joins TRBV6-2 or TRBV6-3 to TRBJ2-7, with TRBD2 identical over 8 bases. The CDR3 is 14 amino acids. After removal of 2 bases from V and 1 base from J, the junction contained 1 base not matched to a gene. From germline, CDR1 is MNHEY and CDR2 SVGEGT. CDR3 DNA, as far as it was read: TGTGCCAGCAGTTACCCGGGGGGGTCCTACGAG. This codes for CASSYPGGSYE. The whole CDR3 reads CASSYPGGSYEQYF.

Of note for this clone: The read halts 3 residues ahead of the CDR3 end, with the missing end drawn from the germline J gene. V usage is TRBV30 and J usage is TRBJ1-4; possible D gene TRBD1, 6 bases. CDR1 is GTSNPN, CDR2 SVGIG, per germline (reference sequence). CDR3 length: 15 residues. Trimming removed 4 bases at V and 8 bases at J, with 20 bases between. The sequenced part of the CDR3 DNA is TGTGCCTGGACCGAAGGCAGGGGAATCAAAGAAAAA. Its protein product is CAWTEGRGIKEK. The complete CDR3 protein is CAWTEGRGIKEKLFF.

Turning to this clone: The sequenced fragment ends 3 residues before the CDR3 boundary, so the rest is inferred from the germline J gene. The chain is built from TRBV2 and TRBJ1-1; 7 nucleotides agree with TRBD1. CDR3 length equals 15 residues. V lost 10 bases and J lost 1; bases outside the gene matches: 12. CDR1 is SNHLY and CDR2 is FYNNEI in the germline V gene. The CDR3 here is CATAITRGKNTEAFF. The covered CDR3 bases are TGTGCCACCGCTATAACCAGGGGGAAGAACACTGAA.

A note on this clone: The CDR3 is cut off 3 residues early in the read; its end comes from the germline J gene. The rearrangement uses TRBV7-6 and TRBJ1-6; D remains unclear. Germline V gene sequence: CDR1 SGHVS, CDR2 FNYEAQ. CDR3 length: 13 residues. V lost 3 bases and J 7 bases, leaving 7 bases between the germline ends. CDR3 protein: CASSFNNNSPLHF. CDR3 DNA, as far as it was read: TGTGCCAGCAGCTTCAACAACAATTCACCC.

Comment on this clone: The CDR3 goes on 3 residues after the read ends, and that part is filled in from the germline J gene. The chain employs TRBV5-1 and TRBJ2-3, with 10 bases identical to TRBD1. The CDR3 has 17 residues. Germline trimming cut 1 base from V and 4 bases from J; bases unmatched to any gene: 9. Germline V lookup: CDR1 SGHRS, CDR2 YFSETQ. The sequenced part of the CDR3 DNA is TGCGCCAGCAGCTTGAGTTCGGGACAGGGGTACTCAGATACG. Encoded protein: CASSLSSGQGYSDT. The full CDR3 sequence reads CASSLSSGQGYSDTQYF. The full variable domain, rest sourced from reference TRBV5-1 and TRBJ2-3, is KAGVTQTPRYLIKTRGQQVTLSCSPISGHRSVSWYQQTPGQGLQFLFEYFSETQRNKGNFPGRFSGRQFSNSRSEMNVSTLELGDSALYLCASSLSSGQGYSDTQYFGPGTRLTVL.

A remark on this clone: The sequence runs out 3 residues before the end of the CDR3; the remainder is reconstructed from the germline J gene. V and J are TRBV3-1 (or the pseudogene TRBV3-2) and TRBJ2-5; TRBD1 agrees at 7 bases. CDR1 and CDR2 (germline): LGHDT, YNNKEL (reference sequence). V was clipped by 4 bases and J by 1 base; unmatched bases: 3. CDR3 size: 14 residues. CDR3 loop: CASSPRTGQETQYF. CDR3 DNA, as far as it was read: TGTGCCAGCAGCCCCCGGACAGGCCAAGAGACC.

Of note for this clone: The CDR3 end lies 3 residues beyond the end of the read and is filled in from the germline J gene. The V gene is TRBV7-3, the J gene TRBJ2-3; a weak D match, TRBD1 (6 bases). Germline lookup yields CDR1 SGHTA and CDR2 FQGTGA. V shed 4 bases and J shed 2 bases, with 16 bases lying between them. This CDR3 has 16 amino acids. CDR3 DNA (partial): TGTGCCAGCAGCTCCAGGGGTGGGGCGTACACAGATACG. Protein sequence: CASSSRGGAYTDT. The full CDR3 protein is CASSSRGGAYTDTQYF.

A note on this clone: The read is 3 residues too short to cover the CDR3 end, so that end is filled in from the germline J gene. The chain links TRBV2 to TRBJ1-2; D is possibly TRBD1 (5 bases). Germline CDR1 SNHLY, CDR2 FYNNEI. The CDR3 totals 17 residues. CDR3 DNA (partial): TGTGCCAGCAGTGATCCCGGACTAGCGGGTAGGAGGGGCGAC. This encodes CASSDPGLAGRRGD. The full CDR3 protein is CASSDPGLAGRRGDYTF.

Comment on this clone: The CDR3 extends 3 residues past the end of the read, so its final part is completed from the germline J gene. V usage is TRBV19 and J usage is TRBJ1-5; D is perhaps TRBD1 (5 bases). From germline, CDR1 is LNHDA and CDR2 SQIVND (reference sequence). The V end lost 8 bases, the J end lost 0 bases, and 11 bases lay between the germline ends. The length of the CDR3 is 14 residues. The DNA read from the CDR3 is TGTGCCAGTGACAGTTCTTATAGCAATCAGCCC. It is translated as CASDSSYSNQP. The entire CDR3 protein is CASDSSYSNQPQHF.

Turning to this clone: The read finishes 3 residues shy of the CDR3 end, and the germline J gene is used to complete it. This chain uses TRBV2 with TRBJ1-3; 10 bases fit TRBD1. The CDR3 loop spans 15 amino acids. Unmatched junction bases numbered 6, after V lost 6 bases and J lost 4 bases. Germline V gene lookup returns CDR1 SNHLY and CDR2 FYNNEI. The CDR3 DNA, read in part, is TGTGCCAGCAGGGTGACAGGGGGCCTCGGAAACACC. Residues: CASRVTGGLGNT. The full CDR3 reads CASRVTGGLGNTIYF. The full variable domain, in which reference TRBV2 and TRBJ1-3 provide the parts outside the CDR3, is EPEVTQTPSHQVTQMGQEVILRCVPISNHLYFYWYRQILGQKVEFLVSFYNNEISEKSEIFDDQFSVERPDGSNFTLKIRSTKLEDSAMYFCASRVTGGLGNTIYFGEGSWLTVV.

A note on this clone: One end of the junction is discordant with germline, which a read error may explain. CDR3 loop: CVSTPGGSWRETQYF. CDR3 DNA (partial): TGTGTCAGCACCCCGGGGGGGTCCTGGCGAGAGACG. This chain links TRBV7-9 with TRBJ2-3; 8 nucleotides agree with TRBD2. The read ends 3 residues early relative to the CDR3; the germline J gene fills the gap. Germline CDR1 SEHNR, CDR2 FQNEAQ (reference sequence). The CDR3 consists of 15 residues.

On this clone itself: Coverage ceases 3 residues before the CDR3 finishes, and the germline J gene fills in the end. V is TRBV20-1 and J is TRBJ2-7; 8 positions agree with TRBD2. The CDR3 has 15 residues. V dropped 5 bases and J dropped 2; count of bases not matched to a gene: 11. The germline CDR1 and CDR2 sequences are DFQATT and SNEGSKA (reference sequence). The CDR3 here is CSALRVTAGAYEQYF. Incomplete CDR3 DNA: TGCAGTGCTCTCCGAGTCACAGCGGGAGCCTACGAG.

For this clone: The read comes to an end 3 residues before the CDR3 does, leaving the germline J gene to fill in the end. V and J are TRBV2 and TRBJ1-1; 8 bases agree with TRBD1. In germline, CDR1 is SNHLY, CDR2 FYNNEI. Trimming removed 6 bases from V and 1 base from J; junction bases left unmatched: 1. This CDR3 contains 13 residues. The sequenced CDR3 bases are TGTGCCAGCAGGGGACAGGCGAACACTGAA. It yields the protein CASRGQANTE. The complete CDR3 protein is CASRGQANTEAFF.

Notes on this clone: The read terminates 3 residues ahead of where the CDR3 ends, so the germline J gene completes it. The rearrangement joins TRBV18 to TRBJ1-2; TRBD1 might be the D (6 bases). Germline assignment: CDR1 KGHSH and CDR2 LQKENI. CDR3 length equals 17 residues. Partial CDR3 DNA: TGTGCCAGCTCACCGGCGGACCGTCCAGGGGCGGCCTACGAC. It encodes CASSPADRPGAAYD. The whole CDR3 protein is CASSPADRPGAAYDYTF.

Partial CDR3 DNA: TGTGCCACCAGCGAAAGACAGACTCACGCCCCCGGGGAG. It is translated as CATSERQTHAPGE. The complete CDR3 reads CATSERQTHAPGELFF. The chain is built from TRBV15 and TRBJ2-2; D may be TRBD1 (5 bases). The read terminates 3 residues before the CDR3 end, so the remaining end is supplied by the germline J gene. CDR1 LNHNV and CDR2 YYDKDF come from the germline V gene (reference sequence). The CDR3 is 16 residues long. Deletions cut 5 bases from V and 6 bases from J, with 19 bases between. The full variable domain, its missing parts supplied by reference TRBV15 and TRBJ2-2, is DAMVIQNPRYQVTQFGKPVTLSCSQTLNHNVMYWYQQKSSQAPKLLFHYYDKDFNNEADTPDNFQSRRPNTSFCFLDIRSPGLGDTAMYLCATSERQTHAPGELFFGEGSRLTVL.

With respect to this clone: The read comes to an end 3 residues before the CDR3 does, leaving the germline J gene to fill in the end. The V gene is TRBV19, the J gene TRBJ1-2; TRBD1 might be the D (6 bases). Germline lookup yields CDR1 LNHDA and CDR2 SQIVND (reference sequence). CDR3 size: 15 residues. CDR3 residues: CASSSLVRDTDTYTF. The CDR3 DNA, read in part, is TGTGCCAGTAGTTCCTTAGTGAGGGACACAGATACC. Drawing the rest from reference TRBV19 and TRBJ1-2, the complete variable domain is DGGITQSPKYLFRKEGQNVTLSCEQNLNHDAMYWYRQDPGQGLRLIYYSQIVNDFQKGDIAEGYSVSREKKESFPLTVTSAQKNPTAFYLCASSSLVRDTDTYTFGSGTRLTVV.